This T cell receptor (beta chain) was documented in a study of cytomegalovirus exposure and HLA in healthy donors. Study-wide points: CMV serostatus was the sole immune exposure information available.

The PCR had 60 Vbeta and 13 Jbeta primers. Only in-frame clones appear in the TCRdb table, and some are missing; sequencing was by immunoSEQ multiplex PCR. The sample has around 150,000 clones, 75% seen once. Nominally healthy donors provided the samples, though records likely missed some immune exposures. Per the germline V gene, CDR1 is SGHRS and CDR2 is YFSETQ. Trimming cost V 0 bases and J 4 bases, with 13 bases left between them. This CDR3 contains 15 residues. This clone showed up just once. The antigen remains unidentified. V is TRBV5-1 and J is TRBJ1-2, with D possibly TRBD1 on 5 matching bases. The sample taken for sequencing was PBMCs. The sequence derives from a woman in her forties or fifties in good health and CMV-seropositive. CDR3 DNA: TGCGCCAGCAGCTTGGCCGGGGGGACGGGCTATGGCTACACCTTC. This codes for CASSLAGGTGYGYTF. Together with reference TRBV5-1 and TRBJ1-2, the CDR3 gives the full variable domain: KAGVTQTPRYLIKTRGQQVTLSCSPISGHRSVSWYQQTPGQGLQFLFEYFSETQRNKGNFPGRFSGRQFSNSRSEMNVSTLELGDSALYLCASSLAGGTGYGYTFGSGTRLTVV.